Described below is a single TCR beta chain sequence and its context. Antigen unknown. This entry belongs to a study of radiotherapy plus CTLA-4 blockade in lung cancer. Overall study results and limits: Interferon-beta and early blood T cell clone dynamics reportedly predicted response best.

V lost 1 base to trimming and J lost 6 bases, with 10 bases between them. The germline gives CDR1 SGHRS, CDR2 YFSETQ. The CDR3 contains 14 residues. The repertoire was sequenced with immunoSEQ multiplex PCR; TCRdb's copy has only in-frame clones and lacks some. The sample lists 40,000 to 60,000 clones, around 86% occurring once. Patients had chemo-refractory metastatic non-small-cell lung cancer and received focal radiation plus CTLA-4 blockade that used ipilimumab. The specimen comprised peripheral blood, sampled from a patient treated with radiotherapy plus ipilimumab. This receptor was taken from a human donor with non-small cell lung cancer who had stable disease on radiotherapy plus ipilimumab. The J gene is TRBJ2-2, the V gene TRBV5-1; unclear D gene. The CDR3 is CASSLTGSPGELFF. In nucleotides, the CDR3 is TGCGCCAGCAGCTTGACGGGTTCCCCCGGGGAGCTGTTTTTT.